The 2 T cell receptor beta chains presented below share a single source sample, sequenced in a study of human T cells and chemical hapten exposure. Time point here: patch test 3, about 24 weeks after DPC sensitization. The sample's treatment: therapeutic diphenylcyclopropenone sensitization with weekly scalp DPC. One entry per CDR3 protein, called by TCRdb with MiXCR from the RACE reads. The sample comprises about 97,000 distinct CDR3 sequences, roughly a quarter of which are singletons, and around a tenth rests with the top ten. The sequenced sample was whole blood, obtained in connection with sensitization to the hapten diphenylcyclopropenone (DPC). All receptors come from a middle-aged man with alopecia areata. Some clones in this sample may be carry-over from other donors' samples.

The J gene is TRBJ2-7, the V gene TRBV6-4, with 8 bases that match TRBD1. Trimming took 5 bases from V and 9 from J; bases not matched to a gene: 9. The CDR3 covers 13 residues. Germline CDR1 reads MRHNA; CDR2 reads SNTAGT. In DNA, the CDR3 is TGTGCCAGCAGTTCAAGCACAGGGGGTCGGCAGTACTTC. It yields the protein CASSSSTGGRQYF.

This clonotype came up a few times. The V and J genes are TRBV28 and TRBJ2-7; 9 nucleotides agree with TRBD2. Germline V lookup: CDR1 MDHEN, CDR2 SYDVKM. The CDR3 consists of 15 residues. J lost 2 bases, V lost 2 bases, and 4 bases had no gene match. The CDR3 region has the DNA TGTGCCAGCAGTTTAACGGCGGGAGGGCCCTACGAGCAGTACTTC. Residues: CASSLTAGGPYEQYF.